The 21 T cell receptor beta chains below were found in one sample sequenced in a study of cytomegalovirus exposure and HLA in healthy donors. It was with 60 Vbeta and 13 Jbeta primers that the PCR ran. Profiling relied on immunoSEQ multiplex PCR, and the TCRdb table lists in-frame clones only, not all of them. The profile shows 200,000 to 250,000 clones, around 81% of them singletons. Sequencing used PBMCs. Source of these receptors: a woman between 50 and 59 years old in good health and CMV-seropositive.

This chain joins TRBV29-1 and TRBJ2-2; 10 positions match TRBD2. Trimming cost V 4 bases and J 2 bases; bases outside gene matches: 4. Germline lookup yields CDR1 SQVTM and CDR2 ANQGSEA. The length of the CDR3 is 15 residues. DNA of the CDR3: TGCAGCGTTGCCCTAGCGGGGGACAACACCGGGGAGCTGTTTTTT. Translating gives CSVALAGDNTGELFF.

The chain employs TRBV28 and TRBJ2-5; 9 bases fit TRBD1. This CDR3 region has 15 residues. Germline V gene sequence: CDR1 MDHEN, CDR2 SYDVKM. V gave up 5 bases and J gave up 3 bases; unmatched junction bases: 7. This chain's CDR3 is CASSNSGTGKETQYF. The CDR3 nucleotides read TGTGCCAGCAGTAACTCCGGGACAGGGAAAGAGACCCAGTACTTC.

This clone has a single count. The chain uses TRBV4-1 and TRBJ2-3; D may be TRBD2 (6 bases). The V end was cut by 3 bases, the J end by 5 bases, with 15 bases between. This CDR3 spans 15 amino acids. Looked up from germline, CDR1 is MGHRA and CDR2 is YSYEKL. DNA of the CDR3: TGCGCCAGCAGCCAGGCTACGAGGAGGGGAGATACGCAGTATTTT. The encoded protein is CASSQATRRGDTQYF.

V and J are TRBV11-2 and TRBJ1-6; 8 nucleotides agree with TRBD1. Unmatched junction bases numbered 7, after V lost 7 bases and J lost 8 bases. The CDR3 is 14 amino acids. Germline lookup yields CDR1 SGHAT and CDR2 FQNNGV. This CDR3 is CASKRTGTDSPLHF. CDR3 in DNA: TGTGCCAGCAAACGGACAGGGACGGATTCACCCCTCCACTTT.

The chain carries TRBV2 and TRBJ2-3, with D possibly being TRBD1 (5 bases). Trimming shortened V by 3 bases and J by 1 base, and 11 bases separated the two germline ends. Germline CDR1 reads SNHLY; CDR2 reads FYNNEI. CDR3 length: 15 amino acids. In nucleotides, the CDR3 is TGTGCCAGCAGTGAGGTGGGGCGAGGCACAGATACGCAGTATTTT. Its translation is CASSEVGRGTDTQYF.

This chain uses TRBV5-1 with TRBJ2-2, with 9 nucleotides matching TRBD1. The CDR3 runs 14 residues. With V trimmed by 4 bases and J by 4 bases, 2 bases remained unmatched. CDR1 is SGHRS and CDR2 is YFSETQ in the germline V gene. The CDR3 region has the DNA TGCGCCAGCAGCACAGGGGGCTCCACCGGGGAGCTGTTTTTT. Amino acid sequence: CASSTGGSTGELFF.

CDR3 DNA sequence: TGTGCCAGCAGGTCCTATAACACCGGGGAGCTGTTTTTT. It yields the protein CASRSYNTGELFF. V usage is TRBV6-5 and J usage is TRBJ2-2; D is ambiguous. CDR3 length: 13 residues. V lost 6 bases, J lost 2 bases, and 7 bases lay in between. The V gene's germline CDR1 is MNHEY and CDR2 SVGAGI.

CDR3 nucleotides: TGCGCCAGCAGTCAACAACGGGGTACAAGGGCGTTGTCCGAGCAGTACTTC. Encoded protein: CASSQQRGTRALSEQYF. The gene calls are TRBV23-1 and TRBJ2-7; possible D gene TRBD2, 5 bases. TRBV23-1 is assigned to the ORF class and has an uncertain function. The V end lost 2 bases, the J end lost 6 bases, and 23 bases lay between the germline ends. The CDR3 runs 17 residues.

This clone was observed once. The CDR3 nucleotides read TGCGCCAGCAGCTTAAGGACTAGCGGTGACATTCAGTACTTC. Its protein product is CASSLRTSGDIQYF. The chain employs TRBV5-1 and TRBJ2-4; 10 bases are a match to TRBD2. Germline lookup yields CDR1 SGHRS and CDR2 YFSETQ. The CDR3 covers 14 residues. The trim removed 2 bases at V and 8 bases at J, leaving 4 bases unmatched.

The chain has TRBV5-1 and TRBJ1-2; possible D gene TRBD1, 6 bases. V was trimmed by 2 bases and J by 7 bases, leaving 15 bases between them. Germline CDR1 and CDR2: SGHRS and YFSETQ. This CDR3 spans 14 amino acids. This CDR3 is CASSFNGGAGGYTF. CDR3 DNA sequence: TGCGCCAGCAGCTTTAACGGGGGGGCTGGTGGCTACACCTTC.

The chain couples TRBV10-3 to TRBJ1-1; 8 bases align to TRBD1. V lost 8 bases and J lost 5; bases outside the gene matches: 16. The length of the CDR3 is 16 residues. CDR1 and CDR2 from the germline V gene are ENHRY and SYGVKD. CDR3: CAIGGKAGGASTEAFF. CDR3 bases: TGTGCCATCGGAGGTAAGGCAGGGGGCGCGAGTACTGAAGCTTTCTTT.

The chain employs TRBV2 and TRBJ2-3, with D possibly TRBD1 on 6 matching bases. This CDR3 is built from 14 residues. Per the germline V gene, CDR1 is SNHLY and CDR2 is FYNNEI. The V and J ends lost 7 bases and 4 bases respectively, with 15 bases between them. CDR3 amino acids: CASTGQRFADTQYF. The CDR3 region has the DNA TGTGCCAGCACTGGACAGAGGTTTGCAGATACGCAGTATTTT.

V usage is TRBV18 and J usage is TRBJ2-3, with 10 bases lining up with TRBD2. Unmatched junction bases numbered 3, after V lost 1 base and J lost 5 bases. Per the germline V gene, CDR1 is KGHSH and CDR2 is LQKENI. The CDR3 is 15 residues long. Here the CDR3 DNA reads TGTGCCAGCTCACCACAGGAGCGGGGGGGAGATACGCAGTATTTT. Protein product: CASSPQERGGDTQYF.

The V and J genes are TRBV7-9 and TRBJ2-2; D gene ambiguous. The CDR3 runs to 18 residues. From germline, CDR1 is SEHNR and CDR2 FQNEAQ (reference sequence). V lost 3 bases and J 4 bases, leaving 21 bases between the germline ends. The CDR3 loop reads CASSFVFSWVSGTGELFF. The CDR3 DNA sequence: TGTGCCAGCAGCTTTGTTTTTAGTTGGGTATCGGGCACCGGGGAGCTGTTTTTT.

The genes are TRBV4-2 and TRBJ2-7, with 9 nucleotides matching TRBD2. The CDR3 has 16 residues. Germline assignment: CDR1 LGHNA and CDR2 YNFKEQ. V shed 2 bases, J shed 2 bases, and the junction held 7 bases outside the gene matches. DNA for the CDR3: TGTGCCAGCAGCCAACAGGCGGGCGGGGGGGCCTACGAGCAGTACTTC. This translates into CASSQQAGGGAYEQYF.

CDR3 sequence reads: CASRYSGSSYGYTF. The DNA for the CDR3 is TGTGCCAGCAGGTACAGCGGGAGTAGCTATGGCTACACCTTC. The chain is built from TRBV7-2 and TRBJ1-2, with D hard to call. The ends were cut back, 6 bases at V and 4 bases at J, with 15 bases in the middle. The CDR3 runs 14 residues. Germline CDR1 and CDR2: SGHTA and FQGNSA.

The chain has TRBV25-1 and TRBJ1-1; the D gene is possibly TRBD1 (5 bases). The germline gives CDR1 MGHDK, CDR2 SYGVNS. There are 15 residues in the CDR3. Between the trimmed V and J ends, which lost 5 bases and 1 base, there was a span of 14 bases. Here the CDR3 DNA reads TGTGCCAGCAGTCTCCTGGACGGGGGGAACACTGAAGCTTTCTTT. Translating it yields CASSLLDGGNTEAFF.

The chain has TRBV6-5 and TRBJ1-4; D is perhaps TRBD1 (5 bases). This CDR3 is built from 14 residues. The V end was cut by 4 bases, the J end by 4 bases, with 10 bases between. Germline CDR1 and CDR2: MNHEY and SVGAGI. The CDR3 reads CASSLGLNNEKLFF. CDR3 nucleotides: TGTGCCAGCAGTTTGGGACTCAATAATGAAAAACTGTTTTTT.

The chain links TRBV29-1 to TRBJ1-4, with a tentative D call TRBD1 (6 bases). CDR3 length: 16 amino acids. V was clipped by 6 bases and J by 8 bases, with 25 bases between them. Per the germline V gene, CDR1 is SQVTM and CDR2 is ANQGSEA. The CDR3 spells CSVVQPLQGSLEKLFF. Written as DNA, the CDR3 is TGCAGCGTCGTACAACCCCTACAGGGTTCATTGGAAAAACTGTTTTTT.

This clone was counted between two and nine times. V usage is TRBV6-1 and J usage is TRBJ1-6, with TRBD1 matching 9 bases. This CDR3 comprises 15 residues. Germline CDR1 MNHNS, CDR2 SASEGT. Unmatched junction bases numbered 10, after V lost 7 bases and J lost 9 bases. In DNA form, the CDR3 reads TGTGCCAGCAACACGGACAGGGGAGCGAGTTCACCCCTCCACTTT. It yields the protein CASNTDRGASSPLHF.

The chain uses TRBV6-1 and TRBJ1-2; no clear D. The CDR3 runs 17 residues. The V gene's germline CDR1 is MNHNS and CDR2 SASEGT. V gave up 2 bases and J gave up 4 bases, with 20 bases separating them. The CDR3 spells CASSETPEGTVAYGYTF. The CDR3 DNA is TGTGCCAGCAGTGAAACCCCCGAGGGCACAGTCGCCTATGGCTACACCTTC.